A selection of T cell receptor beta chains follows, all from one sample in a study of neurological immune-mediated disorders. TCRdb independently ran MiXCR on the 5' RACE reads; one entry per CDR3 protein. The sample has tens of thousands of distinct CDR3 sequences, roughly 3.5% seen once. The sequencing sample was made of PBMCs. These receptors were obtained from a man between 25 and 39 years old with multiple sclerosis. CDR3s include the opening cysteine and the closing phenylalanine or tryptophan. The D gene is left open where the match is weak. Only part of the rows carry a size: once, few, many, or a class if the clone is expanded.

V	J	D	size	CDR3	DNA
TRBV19	TRBJ2-2	-	many	CASSISSGIGELFF	TGTGCCAGTAGTATAAGTTCAGGGATCGGGGAGCTGTTTTTT
TRBV7-2	TRBJ2-1	-	many	CASSLHGTYNEQFF	TGTGCCAGCAGCTTACACGGGACCTACAATGAGCAGTTCTTC
TRBV5-1	TRBJ2-7	-	many	CASRRGTSSYEQYF	TGCGCCAGCAGAAGGGGAACTAGCTCCTACGAGCAGTACTTC
TRBV4-2	TRBJ2-2	TRBD2	many	CASSRDSGTSVGELFF	TGTGCCAGCAGTCGAGATTCCGGGACTAGTGTCGGGGAGCTGTTTTTT
TRBV5-1	TRBJ1-4	-	many	CASSLDRGKLFF	TGCGCCAGCAGCTTGGACCGGGGCAAACTGTTTTTT
TRBV20-1	TRBJ2-3	-	many	CSARDYSSTDTQYF	TGCAGTGCTAGAGACTACTCGAGCACAGATACGCAGTATTTT
TRBV20-1	TRBJ1-1	-	many	CSARDHRSMNTEAFF	TGCAGTGCTAGAGACCACAGGTCGATGAACACTGAAGCTTTCTTT
TRBV15	TRBJ1-3	-	many	CATSRGGSGNTIYF	TGTGCCACCAGCAGAGGGGGTTCTGGAAACACCATATATTTT
TRBV5-6	TRBJ2-2	-	-	CASSFLDTGELFF	TGTGCCAGCAGCTTCTTAGACACCGGGGAGCTGTTTTTT
TRBV7-2	TRBJ2-7	-	few	CASSLAKAYEQYF	TGTGCCAGCAGCTTAGCAAAGGCCTACGAGCAGTACTTC
TRBV5-1	TRBJ2-5	-	many	CASSLDETQYF	TGCGCCAGCAGCTTGGACGAGACCCAGTACTTC
TRBV12-3/TRBV12-4	TRBJ2-3	-	many	CASAGLAGATDTQYF	TGTGCCAGCGCGGGGCTGGCCGGAGCCACAGATACGCAGTATTTT
TRBV7-6	TRBJ2-3	-	many	CASSPRADVDTQYF	TGTGCCAGCAGCCCTAGGGCGGATGTAGATACGCAGTATTTT